This entry lists 13 T cell receptor beta chains sequenced from one sample in a study of brain metastases from non-small cell lung cancer. This table comes from immunoSEQ multiplex PCR, and its TCRdb copy is limited to in-frame clones, with some not included. The sample consists of a few thousand clones, 82% of them appearing once. Material for sequencing was primary lung tumor tissue. The receptors were sampled from a donor aged 40 or older with non-small cell lung cancer.

V is TRBV6-1 and J is TRBJ1-5; tentative D call: TRBD1 (6 bases). Germline CDR1 and CDR2: MNHNS and SASEGT. Trimming cost V 5 bases and J 4 bases, with 15 bases left between them. CDR3 length equals 15 residues. The CDR3 is CASSSNRVGNQPQHF. As DNA, the CDR3 is TGTGCCAGCAGTTCTAACAGGGTGGGTAATCAGCCCCAGCATTTT.

The chain uses TRBV5-5 and TRBJ2-3; D gene ambiguous. In germline, CDR1 is SGHKS, CDR2 YYEKEE (reference sequence). The CDR3 has 14 amino acids. Deletions cut 2 bases from V and 2 bases from J, with 9 bases between. The CDR3 here is CASSLDEHTDTQYF. CDR3 sequence (DNA): TGTGCCAGCAGCTTAGACGAACACACAGATACGCAGTATTTT.

The chain couples TRBV28 to TRBJ2-5; either TRBD1 or TRBD2 may fit D (7 bases each). The CDR3 covers 13 residues. The germline V and J ends were trimmed by 6 bases and 5 bases, with 13 bases remaining between them. Germline CDR1 MDHEN, CDR2 SYDVKM. The CDR3 region has the DNA TGTGCCAGCAGCCGCAGGGGGGGCGAGACCCAGTACTTC. This gives the protein CASSRRGGETQYF.

Here the CDR3 reads CASSVSGYFSGANVLTF. Here the CDR3 DNA reads TGTGCCAGCAGTGTGTCAGGTTACTTCTCTGGGGCCAACGTCCTGACTTTC. The V gene is TRBV6-1, the J gene TRBJ2-6; D unresolved. With 4 bases removed from V and 0 bases from J, the gap between germline ends came to 13 bases. The germline gives CDR1 MNHNS, CDR2 SASEGT. The CDR3 is made up of 17 amino acids.

The rearrangement links TRBV28 to TRBJ2-3, with a tentative D call TRBD2 (5 bases). The V end was cut by 5 bases, the J end by 2 bases, with 8 bases between. Germline V gene sequence: CDR1 MDHEN, CDR2 SYDVKM. The CDR3 contains 13 residues. For the CDR3, the DNA is TGTGCCAGCAGTAGAGGGAACACAGATACGCAGTATTTT. Translation gives CASSRGNTDTQYF.

This chain connects TRBV27 to TRBJ2-2; D may correspond to TRBD1 or TRBD2 (6 bases each). Germline CDR1 and CDR2: MNHEY and SMNVEV (reference sequence). V gave up 0 bases and J gave up 5 bases, with 28 bases separating them. This CDR3 has 21 residues. CDR3 residues: CASSLSPRRVWGAVGTGELFF. In nucleotides, the CDR3 is TGTGCCAGCAGTTTATCTCCCCGACGGGTGTGGGGGGCTGTCGGGACCGGGGAGCTGTTTTTT.

The rearrangement links TRBV19 to TRBJ1-4; TRBD1 agrees at 9 bases. The CDR3 is 15 residues long. Germline CDR1 and CDR2: LNHDA and SQIVND (reference sequence). J lost 7 bases, V lost 4 bases, and 7 bases had no gene match. The CDR3 DNA reads as TGTGCCAGTAGTAGAGAAGGGACAGGGCGTGAAAAACTGTTTTTT. Translated, it gives CASSREGTGREKLFF.

This rearrangement joins TRBV7-2 to TRBJ2-3, with a possible D match to TRBD2 (6 bases). V lost 4 bases and J 2 bases, leaving 16 bases between the germline ends. Germline-derived CDR1 and CDR2 are SGHTA and FQGNSA. The CDR3 has 16 residues. The CDR3 reads CASSWLNGSHTDTQYF. The CDR3 bases are TGTGCCAGCAGCTGGCTGAACGGGAGTCACACAGATACGCAGTATTTT.

The V and J genes are TRBV21-1 and TRBJ2-5; whether TRBD2, the table's D call, matches the DNA was not checked. TRBV21-1 is reported as a pseudogene. The CDR3 consists of 15 residues. CDR3 residues: CASSKVVARQETQYF. The CDR3 nucleotides read TGTGCCAGCAGCAAAGTGGTGGCTAGGCAAGAGACCCAGTACTTC.

J is TRBJ2-1 and V is TRBV5-1; 8 bases match TRBD2. Germline CDR1 reads SGHRS; CDR2 reads YFSETQ. The CDR3 covers 18 residues. V shed 0 bases, J shed 6 bases, and the junction held 14 bases outside the gene matches. The CDR3 nucleotides are TGCGCCAGCAGCTTGGTCCCTAGCGGGCCTATAGGGGCCAATGAGCAGTTCTTC. Translated, it gives CASSLVPSGPIGANEQFF.

The sample holds one count of this clone. The chain employs TRBV21-1 and TRBJ2-7; the D call TRBD1 from the table was never checked on the DNA. TRBV21-1 is labeled a pseudogene. There are 14 residues in the CDR3. The DNA of the CDR3 is TGTGCCAGCAGCAAAGACAGGGAACCCTACGAGCAGTACTTC. This translates into CASSKDREPYEQYF.

The rearrangement joins TRBV28 to TRBJ1-2; TRBD1 might be the D (5 bases). CDR3 length: 14 amino acids. Trimming pared 6 bases from V and 6 bases from J, leaving 17 bases between. From germline, CDR1 is MDHEN and CDR2 SYDVKM. In DNA form, the CDR3 reads TGTGCCAGCAGCTTGGGGACGAGGACCGATGGCTACACCTTC. Protein: CASSLGTRTDGYTF.

The chain joins TRBV28 to TRBJ2-3; TRBD2 aligns across 7 bases. The CDR3 has 17 amino acids. Germline-derived CDR1 and CDR2 are MDHEN and SYDVKM. V shed 5 bases and J 5 bases; nucleotides not matched to a gene: 16. CDR3: CASSPNSEGRAVDTQYF. The CDR3 bases are TGTGCCAGCAGTCCCAATTCTGAGGGGAGGGCAGTAGATACGCAGTATTTT.